This T cell receptor (beta chain) was identified during a study of Ad26.COV2.S vaccination and SARS-CoV-2 variants. Overall study findings and caveats: Vaccine recipients showed a spike-specific TCR breadth that was higher than in placebo recipients. TCR breadth and depth estimates may have understated total T cell responses. Non-spike TCR breadth was similar in vaccine and placebo recipients. In vaccinated individuals, spike-specific CD8+ and CD4+ T cell responses reportedly displayed substantial breadth.

Measured with immunoSEQ multiplex PCR; TCRdb has only the in-frame clones, and not every one. The data hold over 90,000 clones, with roughly 80% observed a single time. To note about this clone: Its target is not known.

The CDR3 is 17 amino acids. The V gene end was trimmed by 5 bases and the J gene end by 11 bases; junction bases not matched to a gene: 20. From germline, CDR1 is LGHNT and CDR2 FRNRAP. The sample in question was peripheral blood, obtained after recovery from COVID-19. The source of this sequence is a human donor who had recovered from COVID-19. The chain joins TRBV12-5 to TRBJ1-1, with 10 positions matching TRBD1. Written as DNA, the CDR3 is TGTGCTAGTGGTCCCGCTCCGGGACAGGGGCCGCCGGGTGTGGCTTTCTTT. Its translation is CASGPAPGQGPPGVAFF.